This TCR beta chain was captured by sequencing in a study of regulatory T cells in long-lasting Graves disease. Time point defined: newly diagnosed GD, antithyroid drugs for less than 3 months. The TCR library was made from RNA extracted from PBMCs. The TCR beta library used iRepertoire HTBI primers with Arm-PCR amplification of CDR3. TCRdb independently ran MiXCR on the multiplex PCR reads; one entry per CDR3 protein. This table has 540,000 or so distinct CDR3 sequences, roughly 13% appearing once. This clonotype was observed a few times. V shed 3 bases and J shed 2 bases, with 15 bases lying between them. The CDR3 length is 15 residues. Per germline, CDR1 SGHRS and CDR2 YFSETQ. The same sample was also studied in work on T cells in Graves' hyperthyroidism and ophthalmopathy.

Sequencing used peripheral blood mononuclear cells (PBMCs), obtained at new diagnosis, from a patient treated with antithyroid drugs. The sequence was obtained from a man aged 25 to 40 with Graves disease. The rearrangement joins TRBV5-1 to TRBJ2-7, with D possibly matching TRBD2 (6 bases). Here the CDR3 reads CASSSGWRGTYEQYF. The CDR3 DNA reads TGCGCCAGCAGCTCAGGGTGGAGGGGAACCTACGAGCAGTACTTC.